The rows below give T cell receptor beta chains drawn from one sample of a study of cytomegalovirus exposure and HLA in healthy donors. Clones were read by immunoSEQ multiplex PCR, and TCRdb kept only the in-frame ones, dropping some. The data show 130,000 or so clones, roughly three fifths seen once. Sequencing was carried out using PBMCs. These TCRs come from a man between 18 and 35 years old in good health and CMV-seronegative. CDR3s include the opening cysteine and the closing phenylalanine or tryptophan. Fields, in order: clone size, D gene, V gene, J gene, CDR3 protein, CDR3 DNA. D genes are given only for firm matches. Part of the rows lack a size; the others show once, few, many or a class for expanded clones.

-,TRBD1,TRBV15,TRBJ1-5,CATSRRDRVRPQHF,TGTGCCACCAGCCGCCGGGACAGGGTGAGGCCCCAGCATTTT
-,TRBD2,TRBV10-2,TRBJ2-1,CASSDRLADSYNEQFF,TGCGCCAGCAGTGATCGACTAGCGGACTCCTACAATGAGCAGTTCTTC
-,TRBD1,TRBV18,TRBJ2-3,CASSLKGTGVRTQYF,TGTGCCAGCTCTCTAAAGGGGACAGGGGTACGTACGCAGTATTTT
-,-,TRBV7-9,TRBJ1-5,CASSLDFLQPQHF,TGTGCCAGCAGCTTAGATTTTCTCCAGCCCCAGCATTTT
few,TRBD2,TRBV10-1,TRBJ2-7,CASSASSGYEQYF,TGCGCCAGCAGTGCCTCTAGCGGCTACGAGCAGTACTTC
-,-,TRBV11-3,TRBJ2-1,CASSLDPAARGEQFF,TGTGCCAGCAGCTTAGATCCGGCTGCCAGGGGTGAGCAGTTCTTC
few,-,TRBV15,TRBJ2-6,CATSRDRVAGANVLTF,TGTGCCACCAGCAGAGATCGAGTAGCTGGGGCCAACGTCCTGACTTTC
-,-,TRBV7-8,TRBJ1-5,CASSFGFGGNQPQHF,TGTGCCAGCAGCTTTGGCTTCGGGGGCAATCAGCCCCAGCATTTT
-,TRBD1,TRBV28,TRBJ1-2,CATLDREVGFSYTF,TGTGCCACTCTGGACAGGGAGGTTGGGTTTAGCTACACCTTC
-,-,TRBV10-1,TRBJ1-2,CASSESANYGYTF,TGCGCCAGCAGTGAGTCCGCTAACTATGGCTACACCTTC
few,TRBD2,TRBV28,TRBJ2-7,CASSPWASGGLRAGEQYF,TGTGCCAGCAGCCCATGGGCTAGCGGGGGGTTAAGGGCGGGCGAGCAGTACTTC
-,TRBD1,TRBV4-2,TRBJ2-2,CASSQESTGAITGELFF,TGTGCCAGCAGCCAAGAGAGCACAGGGGCAATCACCGGGGAGCTGTTTTTT
-,-,TRBV27,TRBJ1-4,CASSPSANEKLFF,TGTGCCAGCAGTCCCTCCGCTAATGAAAAACTGTTTTTT
-,TRBD2,TRBV28,TRBJ2-1,CASSPGLAGEQFF,TGTGCCAGCAGTCCCGGACTAGCGGGTGAGCAGTTCTTC
-,TRBD1,TRBV7-6,TRBJ2-5,CASSLGLSPTGAETQYF,TGTGCCAGCAGCTTAGGACTCTCTCCGACAGGGGCAGAGACCCAGTACTTC
-,TRBD1,TRBV4-3,TRBJ1-1,CASSLHRGRRTEAFF,TGCGCCAGCAGCCTCCACAGGGGGCGGAGGACTGAAGCTTTCTTT
once,-,TRBV18,TRBJ2-1,CASSPLDRNEQFF,TGTGCCAGCTCACCACTCGACAGGAATGAGCAGTTCTTC
-,-,TRBV7-9,TRBJ1-4,CASSLAGNEKLFF,TGTGCCAGCAGCCTCGCGGGGAATGAAAAACTGTTTTTT
once,TRBD2,TRBV28,TRBJ2-1,CASSLWASGGAWLYNEQFF,TGTGCCAGCAGTTTATGGGCTAGCGGGGGGGCCTGGCTCTACAATGAGCAGTTCTTC
-,-,TRBV27,TRBJ1-1,CASRNSGGPAEAFF,TGTGCCAGCAGAAACTCCGGGGGTCCCGCTGAAGCTTTCTTT
few,-,TRBV2,TRBJ2-7,CASNSYEQYF,TGTGCCAGCAACAGCTACGAGCAGTACTTC
-,TRBD1,TRBV6-5,TRBJ2-5,CASSRGTGQETQYF,TGTGCCAGCAGCCGCGGGACAGGGCAAGAGACCCAGTACTTC